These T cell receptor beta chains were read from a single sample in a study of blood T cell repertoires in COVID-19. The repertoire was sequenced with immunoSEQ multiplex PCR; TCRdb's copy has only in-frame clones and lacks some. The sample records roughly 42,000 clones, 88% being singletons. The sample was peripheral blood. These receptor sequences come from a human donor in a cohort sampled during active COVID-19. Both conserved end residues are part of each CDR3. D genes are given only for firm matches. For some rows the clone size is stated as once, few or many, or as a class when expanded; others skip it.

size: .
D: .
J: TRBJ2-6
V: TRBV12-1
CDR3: CASSFVVGQFISGANVLTF
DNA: TGTGCCAGCAGCTTTGTAGTTGGACAGTTCATCTCTGGGGCCAACGTCCTGACTTTC

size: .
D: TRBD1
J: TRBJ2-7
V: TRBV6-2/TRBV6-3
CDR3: CASSRPGQGNYEQYF
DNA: TGTGCCAGCAGCCGGCCGGGACAGGGAAACTACGAGCAGTACTTC

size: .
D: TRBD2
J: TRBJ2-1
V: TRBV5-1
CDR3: CASSLAGSRDEQFF
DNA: TGCGCCAGCAGCTTAGCGGGGTCTAGGGATGAGCAGTTCTTC

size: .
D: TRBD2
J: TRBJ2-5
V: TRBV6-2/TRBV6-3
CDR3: CASSYQTSGSTTQYF
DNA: TGTGCCAGCAGTTACCAGACTAGCGGGAGTACGACCCAGTACTTC

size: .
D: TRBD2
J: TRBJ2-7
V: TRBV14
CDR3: CASSRAIGLAGGGYEQYF
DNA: TGTGCCAGCAGTCGTGCCATTGGACTAGCGGGAGGTGGGTACGAGCAGTACTTC

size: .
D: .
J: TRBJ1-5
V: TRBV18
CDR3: CASSDTDNNQPQHF
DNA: TGTGCCAGCTCGGACACCGATAACAATCAGCCCCAGCATTTT

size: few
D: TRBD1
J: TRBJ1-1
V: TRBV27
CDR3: CASSQWDRGTEAFF
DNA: TGTGCCAGCAGTCAATGGGACAGAGGAACTGAAGCTTTCTTT

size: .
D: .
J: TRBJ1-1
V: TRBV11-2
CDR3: CASSLDPGGRTEAFF
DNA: TGTGCCAGCAGCTTAGATCCGGGAGGCCGCACTGAAGCTTTCTTT

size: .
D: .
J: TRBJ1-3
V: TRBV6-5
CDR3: CASSYSIGGSGNTIYF
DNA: TGTGCCAGCAGTTACTCGATCGGGGGCTCTGGAAACACCATATATTTT

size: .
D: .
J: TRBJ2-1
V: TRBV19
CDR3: CASSIVGRGNEQFF
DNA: TGTGCCAGTAGTATAGTGGGCAGGGGAAATGAGCAGTTCTTC

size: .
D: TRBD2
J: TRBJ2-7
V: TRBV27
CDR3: CASTLEASGRYEQYF
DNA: TGTGCCAGCACCCTCGAAGCCAGCGGGAGGTACGAGCAGTACTTC

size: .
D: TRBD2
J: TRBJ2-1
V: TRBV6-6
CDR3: CASSYNSGGGADEQFF
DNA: TGTGCCAGCAGTTATAATTCTGGCGGGGGGGCGGATGAGCAGTTCTTC

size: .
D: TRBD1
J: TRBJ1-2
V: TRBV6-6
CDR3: CASNDRGGENGYTF
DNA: TGTGCCAGCAACGACAGGGGGGGCGAGAATGGCTACACCTTC

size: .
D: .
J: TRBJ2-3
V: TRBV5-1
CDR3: CASSYPSELSSADTQYF
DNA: TGCGCCAGCAGCTACCCTAGCGAGTTAAGTAGTGCAGATACGCAGTATTTT

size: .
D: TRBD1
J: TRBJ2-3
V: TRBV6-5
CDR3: CASSPGAGGRNTQYF
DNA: TGTGCCAGCAGTCCAGGGGCAGGGGGCCGTAATACGCAGTATTTT

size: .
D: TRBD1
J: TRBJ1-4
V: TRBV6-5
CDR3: CASITDRGGEKLFF
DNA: TGTGCCAGCATTACGGACAGGGGTGGTGAAAAACTGTTTTTT

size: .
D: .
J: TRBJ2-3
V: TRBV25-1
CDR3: CASSGDMSTDTQYF
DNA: TGTGCCAGCAGTGGTGACATGAGCACAGATACGCAGTATTTT

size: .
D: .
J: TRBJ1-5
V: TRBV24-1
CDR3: CATSDRRGNQPQHF
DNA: TGTGCCACCAGTGACCGCCGGGGCAATCAGCCCCAGCATTTT

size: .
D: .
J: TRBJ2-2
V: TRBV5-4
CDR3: CASSLRNTNTGELFF
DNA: TGTGCCAGCAGCTTGCGTAACACGAACACCGGGGAGCTGTTTTTT

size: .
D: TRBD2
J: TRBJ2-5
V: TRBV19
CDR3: CASSIGAGGPETQYF
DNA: TGTGCCAGTAGTATTGGAGCGGGGGGGCCCGAGACCCAGTACTTC

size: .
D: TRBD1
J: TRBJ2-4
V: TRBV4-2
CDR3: CASSQDTGGTAKNIQYF
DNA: TGTGCCAGCAGCCAAGATACAGGGGGCACAGCCAAAAACATTCAGTACTTC

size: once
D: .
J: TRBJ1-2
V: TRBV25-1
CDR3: CANSERGFDYGYTF
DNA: TGTGCCAACAGTGAAAGAGGGTTTGACTATGGCTACACCTTC

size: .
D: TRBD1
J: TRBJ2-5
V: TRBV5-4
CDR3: CASSPSTGGGETQYF
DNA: TGTGCCAGCAGCCCCTCCACAGGGGGTGGCGAGACCCAGTACTTC

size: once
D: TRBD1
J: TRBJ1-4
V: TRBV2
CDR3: CASSKGAGEKLFF
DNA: TGTGCCAGCAGTAAGGGGGCGGGAGAAAAACTGTTTTTT

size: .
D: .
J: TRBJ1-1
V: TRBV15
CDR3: CATSAQKNTEAFF
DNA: TGTGCCACCAGCGCCCAGAAGAACACTGAAGCTTTCTTT

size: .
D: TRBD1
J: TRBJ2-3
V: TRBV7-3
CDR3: CASSLYRGNTQYF
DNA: TGTGCCAGCAGCCTGTACAGGGGGAATACGCAGTATTTT

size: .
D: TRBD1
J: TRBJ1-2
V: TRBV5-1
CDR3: CASRHRQGNYGYTF
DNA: TGCGCCAGCAGACATAGACAGGGCAACTATGGCTACACCTTC